The following is a T cell receptor (beta chain) sequence with its context. Deletions cut 3 bases from V and 6 bases from J, with 18 bases between. This CDR3 region has 16 residues. The germline gives CDR1 LNHDA, CDR2 SQIVND (reference sequence). The data stem from a study of cytomegalovirus exposure and HLA in healthy donors. PCR employed 60 Vbeta and 13 Jbeta primers. Clones were sequenced by immunoSEQ multiplex PCR, and TCRdb holds only the in-frame ones, with some missing. This repertoire shows under 200,000 clones, roughly four fifths found once; its top ten account for approximately 1.5%. The specimen sequenced was PBMCs. The J gene is TRBJ1-5, the V gene TRBV19, with a possible D match to TRBD1 (6 bases). The sequence derives from a middle-aged man in good health and CMV-seronegative. The DNA for the CDR3 is TGTGCCAGTAGTATTAAGGGTAACAGGGCTGGTCAGCCCCAGCATTTT. Its protein product is CASSIKGNRAGQPQHF.